The T cell receptor (beta chain) described here comes from a study of OX40 agonist ivuxolimab in advanced cancers. Study at large: Dose-escalation patients' cancers were hepatocellular carcinoma, melanoma, renal cell or head and neck cancer.

Germline V lookup: CDR1 LNHDA, CDR2 SQIVND (reference sequence). Trimming cost V 3 bases and J 5 bases, with 4 bases left between them. The CDR3 is 12 residues long. Repertoires were generated with immunoSEQ multiplex PCR, while TCRdb's copy carries only in-frame clones and drops some. Of approximately 22,000 clones in the sample, approximately 83% were seen once. Material: CD4+ or CD8+ T cells sorted from blood, obtained in a trial of the OX40 agonist ivuxolimab. This TCR derives from an adult with an advanced solid tumor such as melanoma, head and neck, liver or kidney cancer. The chain is built from TRBV19 and TRBJ2-2, with unresolved D. This chain's CDR3 is CASSIRTGELFF. CDR3 bases: TGTGCCAGTAGTATCCGGACCGGGGAGCTGTTTTTT.